Ten or more counts support the clone carrying this T cell receptor beta chain. Its antigen is unidentified. The sample belongs to a study of T-cell memory formation after mild COVID-19. Turning to the study itself: Clusters of TCRs were largely donor specific. Study-wide points: Unconfirmed was the SARS-CoV-2 specificity of second-wave clones that peaked on day 37.

TCRdb reanalysed the 5' RACE reads using MiXCR and keeps one entry per CDR3 protein. This table has about 350,000 distinct CDR3 sequences, about an eighth appearing once. Germline CDR1 and CDR2: DFQATT and SNEGSKA (reference sequence). This CDR3 is 16 amino acids long. V gave up 3 bases and J gave up 4 bases, with 21 bases separating them. Sequencing was done on a sample of PBMCs or a T cell subset sorted from them (not recorded which). This receptor was obtained from a young man who had mild COVID-19 (a few samples of this study predate the infection). Cell type and time point are not known. This chain joins TRBV20-1 and TRBJ1-1; TRBD1 is a possible D gene (5 bases). CDR3 residues: CSARGFTGGRGTEAFF. CDR3 bases: TGCAGTGCTAGGGGCTTTACCGGGGGACGTGGCACTGAAGCTTTCTTT.